The 31 T cell receptor beta chains in this list originate from one sample, sequenced in a study of blood T cells in healthy people across ages. Next came a second PCR, run for roughly 6 to 11 cycles, which used a sample-barcoded 5' primer along with a J-beta primer mix. MiXCR was run by TCRdb on the 5' RACE reads, yielding one entry per CDR3 protein. In the table there are around 710,000 distinct CDR3 sequences, 40% to 45% of which are singletons. The sample consisted of blood. The source is an older woman in good health.

This clonotype was counted only a few times. This chain joins TRBV6-5 and TRBJ2-7, with D possibly TRBD2 on 7 matching bases. This CDR3 has 15 amino acids. The ends were cut back, 0 bases at V and 3 bases at J, with 12 bases in the middle. Germline CDR1 is MNHEY and CDR2 is SVGAGI. CDR3 in DNA: TGTGCCAGCAGTTACTCAGGGGGGGGGGACTACGAGCAGTACTTC. It codes for CASSYSGGGDYEQYF.

The chain recombines TRBV4-1 with TRBJ2-7; 9 bases fit TRBD2. Germline CDR1 reads MGHRA; CDR2 reads YSYEKL. This CDR3 is 18 amino acids long. Germline trimming cut 0 bases from V and 3 bases from J; bases unmatched to any gene: 12. CDR3 protein: CASSQEAAGTSWFYEQYF. The DNA for the CDR3 is TGCGCCAGCAGCCAAGAAGCCGCCGGGACTAGCTGGTTCTACGAGCAGTACTTC.

CDR3 in amino acids: CSASIVTDTQYF. CDR3 coding DNA: TGCAGTGCTAGCATAGTAACAGATACGCAGTATTTT. V and J are TRBV20-1 and TRBJ2-3; unclear D gene. V dropped 3 bases and J dropped 3 bases, with 7 bases sitting between them. The CDR3 is 12 amino acids. Germline-derived CDR1 and CDR2 are DFQATT and SNEGSKA (reference sequence).

This clonotype was recorded at least ten times. The V and J genes are TRBV29-1 and TRBJ2-7, with a weak D call TRBD1 (6 bases). There are 14 residues in the CDR3. CDR1 and CDR2 (germline): SQVTM, ANQGSEA. V lost 6 bases to trimming and J lost 0 bases, with 15 bases between them. The DNA of the CDR3 is TGCAGCGTCCTACAAGACAGGAACTCCTACGAGCAGTACTTC. Its translation: CSVLQDRNSYEQYF.

V is TRBV7-9 and J is TRBJ1-4, with D perhaps TRBD1 (5 bases). V was cut by 5 bases and J by 5 bases, with 15 bases left in between. The CDR3 extends over 15 amino acids. CDR1 is SEHNR, CDR2 FQNEAQ, per germline (reference sequence). In DNA, the CDR3 is TGTGCCAGCAGCCCTCCACAGGTTTCCAATGAAAAACTGTTTTTT. This sequence encodes CASSPPQVSNEKLFF. The variable domain in full, completed from reference TRBV7-9 and TRBJ1-4, reads DTGVSQNPRHKITKRGQNVTFRCDPISEHNRLYWYRQTLGQGPEFLTYFQNEAQLEKSRLLSDRFSAERPKGSFSTLEIQRTEQGDSAMYLCASSPPQVSNEKLFFGSGTQLSVL.

About this clonotype itself: A much larger clone is a single base away; this may be a read error. The chain is built from TRBV20-1 and TRBJ2-7; possible D gene TRBD2, 7 bases. Trimming stripped 5 bases from V and 7 bases from J, with 21 bases between. CDR3 length equals 14 residues. The germline V gene has CDR1 DFQATT and CDR2 SNEGSKA (reference sequence). This chain's CDR3 is CSALTMGGANEQYF. For the CDR3, the DNA is TGCAGTGCTCTTACCATGGGGGGGGCCAATGAGCAGTACTTC.

On this clonotype itself: Being one base from a much bigger clone, this may be a read error. The V gene is TRBV2, the J gene TRBJ2-1; TRBD2 might be the D (5 bases). The J call may be wrong; the DNA end is better matched by TRBJ2-7. Germline V CDR1 and CDR2: SNHLY, FYNNEI. The CDR3 is made up of 13 amino acids. The CDR3 protein is CASMSGSDNEQYF. The CDR3 DNA is TGTGCCAGCATGTCGGGAAGCGACAATGAGCAGTACTTC.

The chain joins TRBV29-1 to TRBJ2-5, with D possibly TRBD2 on 6 matching bases. Trimming stripped 6 bases from V and 5 bases from J, with 25 bases between. This CDR3 has 16 amino acids. The germline V gene encodes CDR1 SQVTM and CDR2 ANQGSEA. The chain's CDR3 is CSVSGTTEGGGETQYF. CDR3 DNA: TGCAGCGTGTCCGGGACGACCGAAGGAGGAGGGGAGACCCAGTACTTC.

The chain combines TRBV3-1 with TRBJ1-1; D not resolved. The germline CDR1 and CDR2 sequences are LGHDT and YNNKEL (reference sequence). The CDR3 extends over 15 amino acids. V lost 4 bases to trimming and J lost 0 bases, with 12 bases between them. The CDR3: CASSPGPVMNTEAFF. CDR3 in DNA: TGTGCCAGCAGCCCTGGACCTGTCATGAACACTGAAGCTTTCTTT.

V gene TRBV12-3 or TRBV12-4 combines with J gene TRBJ2-4; 8 bases map to TRBD1. The V segment lost 5 bases and the J segment 1 base; nucleotides outside the gene matches: 7. CDR3 length equals 16 residues. CDR3 sequence (DNA): TGTGCCAGCAGTACACGGACAGGGACGGCCAAAAACATTCAGTACTTC. Translation: CASSTRTGTAKNIQYF.

This chain links TRBV28 with TRBJ1-5; D is possibly TRBD1 (5 bases). Germline V CDR1 and CDR2: MDHEN, SYDVKM. The CDR3 runs to 14 residues. Trimming pared 6 bases from V and 7 bases from J, leaving 16 bases between. The CDR3 loop reads CASRGPQSRQPQHF. For the CDR3, the DNA is TGTGCCAGCAGGGGACCGCAATCCAGGCAGCCCCAGCATTTT.

The chain couples TRBV3-1 to TRBJ1-1; 8 bases fit TRBD1. This CDR3 spans 15 amino acids. J gave up 4 bases and V 4 bases, and 8 bases lay outside the gene matches. Germline V gene lookup returns CDR1 LGHDT and CDR2 YNNKEL (reference sequence). The CDR3 loop is CASSPRTGMATEAFF. The CDR3 DNA follows: TGTGCCAGCAGCCCAAGGACAGGGATGGCCACTGAAGCTTTCTTT.

The genes are TRBV7-2 and TRBJ1-1, with D unclear. This CDR3 spans 14 amino acids. Germline V gene data show CDR1 as SGHTA and CDR2 as FQGNSA. Trimming left V 3 bases short and J 1 base short, with 9 bases between. The CDR3 region has the DNA TGTGCCAGCAGCTTCACTGGCACGAACACTGAAGCTTTCTTT. It codes for CASSFTGTNTEAFF.

This chain connects TRBV13 to TRBJ2-5; D remains ambiguous. Trimming pared 1 base from V and 1 base from J, leaving 13 bases between. This CDR3 has 16 amino acids. The germline V gene encodes CDR1 PRHDT and CDR2 FYEKMQ (reference sequence). The CDR3 coding sequence is TGTGCCAGCAGCTTAGCCCCCTCGACAATCCAAGAGACCCAGTACTTC. Translation gives CASSLAPSTIQETQYF.

This clonotype appeared many times. The V gene is TRBV4-3, the J gene TRBJ2-7; D not certain. Trimming left V 0 bases short and J 0 bases short, with 6 bases between. CDR3 size: 14 residues. CDR1 is LGHNA, CDR2 YSLEER, per germline. CDR3 region: CASSQESVSYEQYF. The CDR3 nucleotides read TGCGCCAGCAGCCAAGAATCCGTCTCCTACGAGCAGTACTTC.

The chain employs TRBV20-1 and TRBJ1-2, with D perhaps TRBD1 (5 bases). CDR3 length: 12 amino acids. The germline CDR1 and CDR2 sequences are DFQATT and SNEGSKA (reference sequence). V lost 4 bases and J 8 bases, leaving 14 bases between the germline ends. CDR3 residues: CSAIVGVPGYTF. Written as DNA, the CDR3 is TGCAGTGCTATCGTAGGGGTTCCCGGCTACACCTTC.

There are a few counts of this clonotype. The chain couples TRBV6-5 to TRBJ2-1; 9 bases align to TRBD2. Germline-derived CDR1 and CDR2 are MNHEY and SVGAGI. CDR3 length: 18 residues. The V segment lost 6 bases and the J segment 1 base; nucleotides outside the gene matches: 13. CDR3: CASSLPASGASSYNEQFF. CDR3 DNA: TGTGCCAGCAGCTTACCTGCTAGCGGGGCTAGTTCCTACAATGAGCAGTTCTTC.

The chain recombines TRBV4-1 with TRBJ2-6, with D unclear. CDR1 is MGHRA and CDR2 is YSYEKL in the germline V gene. The CDR3 consists of 19 residues. V was clipped by 0 bases and J by 0 bases, with 15 bases between them. CDR3 region: CASSQDWGAIDSGANVLTF. CDR3 coding DNA: TGCGCCAGCAGCCAAGATTGGGGTGCTATTGACTCTGGGGCCAACGTCCTGACTTTC.

The table lists this clonotype with a few counts. The gene calls are TRBV3-1 and TRBJ2-2; no clear D gene. Germline assignment: CDR1 LGHDT and CDR2 YNNKEL (reference sequence). This CDR3 comprises 14 residues. V was shortened by 2 bases and J by 3 bases, with 7 bases between the two germline ends. CDR3 amino acids: CASSQPRDTGELFF. CDR3 coding DNA: TGTGCCAGCAGCCAACCAAGAGACACCGGGGAGCTGTTTTTT.

Comments on this clonotype: This may come from a read error, since a much larger clone is one base off. The chain carries TRBV2 and TRBJ2-1, with unresolved D. This CDR3 has 10 amino acids. V lost 6 bases and J 5 bases, leaving 2 bases between the germline ends. Germline V gene data show CDR1 as SNHLY and CDR2 as FYNNEI. CDR3 nucleotides: TGTGCCAGCAGCAACAATGAGCAGTTCTTC. Protein product: CASSNNEQFF.

Ten or more counts support this clonotype. This chain links TRBV7-2 with TRBJ2-3; no definite D call. CDR1 SGHTA and CDR2 FQGNSA come from the germline V gene. Trimming shortened V by 0 bases and J by 4 bases, and 11 bases separated the two germline ends. This CDR3 has 15 amino acids. This chain's CDR3 is CASSLALRLSDTQYF. The CDR3 DNA reads as TGTGCCAGCAGCTTAGCGCTCCGCCTGTCAGATACGCAGTATTTT.

In its sample, this clonotype was seen a few times. J is TRBJ2-1 and V is TRBV12-5; TRBD1 matches at 9 bases. With 5 bases clipped from V and 15 bases from J, the junction kept 11 bases outside the gene matches. Per the germline V gene, CDR1 is LGHNT and CDR2 is FRNRAP. This CDR3 has 13 residues. DNA of the CDR3: TGTGCTAGTGGTCCCTCCGGGACAGGGCTACTGTTCTTC. This codes for CASGPSGTGLLFF.

This clonotype occurred once. The chain uses TRBV6-2 or TRBV6-3 and TRBJ2-1; TRBD2 aligns across 12 bases. The CDR3 is 18 residues long. Germline V lookup: CDR1 MNHEY, CDR2 SVGEGT. V lost 0 bases and J lost 0; bases outside the gene matches: 3. This CDR3 reads CASSYSTSGSYSYNEQFF. The CDR3 DNA follows: TGTGCCAGCAGTTACTCGACTAGCGGGAGTTACTCCTACAATGAGCAGTTCTTC.

This clonotype showed up just a few times. V and J are TRBV7-3 and TRBJ2-5; a weak D match, TRBD2 (6 bases). Germline lookup yields CDR1 SGHTA and CDR2 FQGTGA. The CDR3 contains 15 residues. Between the trimmed V and J ends, which lost 1 base and 1 base, there was a span of 10 bases. The CDR3 DNA reads TGTGCCAGCAGCTTAAGGGGGGTGCCCCAAGAGACCCAGTACTTC. Residues: CASSLRGVPQETQYF.

The chain carries TRBV27 and TRBJ2-7; D unresolved. The J call is uncertain, as TRBJ2-5 better fits the DNA end. CDR1 is MNHEY, CDR2 SMNVEV, per germline (reference sequence). The CDR3 runs 13 residues. The CDR3 is CASSFPNKETQYF. CDR3 nucleotides: TGTGCCAGCAGTTTCCCTAATAAAGAGACCCAGTACTTC.

The DNA of the CDR3 is TGTGCCAGCAGCTCGGGGATCCGGCCGAAAGGAATCACCTATGGCTACACCTTC. Its translation is CASSSGIRPKGITYGYTF. The chain recombines TRBV7-2 with TRBJ1-2; no definite D call. Trimming shortened V by 4 bases and J by 4 bases, and 25 bases separated the two germline ends. The CDR3 spans 18 residues. The germline CDR1 and CDR2 sequences are SGHTA and FQGNSA.

The chain couples TRBV12-3 or TRBV12-4 to TRBJ2-7; D remains unclear. V lost 4 bases and J lost 4, with 14 bases in between. The CDR3 consists of 14 residues. The CDR3 region has the DNA TGTGCCAGCAGTTCTGGACCGCAGAGGTACGAGCAGTACTTC. It is translated as CASSSGPQRYEQYF.

The rearrangement joins TRBV20-1 to TRBJ2-3, with TRBD2 identical over 8 bases. Germline V gene lookup returns CDR1 DFQATT and CDR2 SNEGSKA (reference sequence). CDR3 size: 14 residues. V shed 5 bases, J shed 1 base, and the junction held 5 bases outside the gene matches. CDR3 bases: TGCAGTGCTCGGGCCGGGAGGGGCACAGATACGCAGTATTTT. This gives the protein CSARAGRGTDTQYF.

This clonotype appeared many times. This chain connects TRBV27 to TRBJ2-3, with 13 bases fitting TRBD2. Germline CDR1 MNHEY, CDR2 SMNVEV (reference sequence). Trimming cost V 5 bases and J 2 bases; bases outside gene matches: 4. CDR3 length: 16 residues. CDR3 nucleotide sequence: TGTGCCAGCAGTCTGGGACTAGCGGGACCCACAGATACGCAGTATTTT. Residues: CASSLGLAGPTDTQYF.

The genes are TRBV28 and TRBJ1-1; D unclear. The CDR3 extends over 12 amino acids. V was shortened by 8 bases and J by 3 bases, with 10 bases between the two germline ends. From germline, CDR1 is MDHEN and CDR2 SYDVKM. The DNA of the CDR3 is TGTGCCAGCGGCAAGTTGGACACTGAAGCTTTCTTT. Translating it yields CASGKLDTEAFF.

The J gene is TRBJ2-3, the V gene TRBV6-5; D is unclear. CDR3 size: 11 residues. The germline V and J ends were trimmed by 6 bases and 8 bases, with 9 bases remaining between them. Germline CDR1 and CDR2: MNHEY and SVGAGI. The CDR3, as DNA: TGTGCCAGCAGAAAAGGCATTACGCAGTATTTT. This codes for CASRKGITQYF.